This paragraph covers one T cell receptor (beta chain) sequence. This receptor's antigen is unknown. One base away there is no much larger clone; base qualities are not given. The sample comes from a study of blood T cell repertoires in COVID-19 (dated by TCRdb to 2018 to 2020). Regarding the complete study: The collaborator samples originated in the United States, Italy and Spain and spanned the acute and convalescent phases of COVID-19. Sample metadata almost always included a de-identified subject ID, COVID-19 status, age in years and sex. Where HLA class I and class II types were available, the types were taken from metadata supplied by the sample provider, not from assay-based typing. The repertoires were released in a freely available public database intended as a resource for research on the immune response to SARS-CoV-2. Samples came from the ongoing ImmuneRACE study (first 160 participants) plus 1,254 subjects from 6 global collaborators. The material from the prospective study consisted of cDNA or gDNA derived from T cells, B-cell-depleted T cells, or PBMCs. The dataset comprised deeply sampled blood TCRbeta repertoires from subjects exposed to, actively infected with, or recovered from COVID-19.

V is cut by 0 bases and J by 6 bases, and the space between the germline ends is 10 bases. Via the germline V gene (reference sequence), CDR1 is LNHNV and CDR2 YYDKDF. Spanning cysteine to phenylalanine, the CDR3 consists of 14 amino acids. The kept DNA is CDR3 alone, 42 bases in frame from the first base. TCRbeta CDR3 regions were amplified from genomic DNA by means of the immunoSEQ Assay, a bias-controlled multiplex PCR. The original methods were these. Nucleated cell counts per sample were estimated from amplification of reference gene primers within the assay. Sequence reads were collapsed and filtered to measure the absolute abundance of every unique TCRbeta CDR3 rearrangement. For each sample, productive Simpson clonality was calculated as the square root of Simpson's diversity index over productive rearrangements. The immuneACCESS repertoire file appears here via TCRdb, limited to in-frame rearrangements. These files lack a portion of the clones; in checked studies, under half of the deficit traces to unresolved V genes, and the cause of the others is not known. D and trimming come from the DNA, and the V and J calls and clone size come from that table. The sample table holds 130,000 to 150,000 clones, of which 87% were seen once. The ten top clones hold around 8.3% of the sample.

Broad study findings and their caveats: Clinical and demographic metadata were provided uncurated, with the amount varying by source and participant.

The collaborating institutions used their own protocols to collect whole blood in K2EDTA tubes. Collaborator samples were shipped for TCRbeta analysis as frozen whole blood, isolated PBMCs, or DNA extracted from either sample type. The sequence was collected from a woman between 45 and 60 years old with active or convalescent COVID-19. Recombination linked TRBV15 to TRBJ2-3; the D gene remains uncertain. The sample consisted of peripheral blood. The nucleotide sequence is TGTGCCACCAGCAGAGATCCTAGTCCCGATACGCAGTATTTT. Translated, this is CATSRDPSPDTQYF. Joined to the reference TRBV15 and TRBJ2-3 proteins, this CDR3 gives the full variable domain: DAMVIQNPRYQVTQFGKPVTLSCSQTLNHNVMYWYQQKSSQAPKLLFHYYDKDFNNEADTPDNFQSRRPNTSFCFLDIRSPGLGDTAMYLCATSRDPSPDTQYFGPGTRLTVL.